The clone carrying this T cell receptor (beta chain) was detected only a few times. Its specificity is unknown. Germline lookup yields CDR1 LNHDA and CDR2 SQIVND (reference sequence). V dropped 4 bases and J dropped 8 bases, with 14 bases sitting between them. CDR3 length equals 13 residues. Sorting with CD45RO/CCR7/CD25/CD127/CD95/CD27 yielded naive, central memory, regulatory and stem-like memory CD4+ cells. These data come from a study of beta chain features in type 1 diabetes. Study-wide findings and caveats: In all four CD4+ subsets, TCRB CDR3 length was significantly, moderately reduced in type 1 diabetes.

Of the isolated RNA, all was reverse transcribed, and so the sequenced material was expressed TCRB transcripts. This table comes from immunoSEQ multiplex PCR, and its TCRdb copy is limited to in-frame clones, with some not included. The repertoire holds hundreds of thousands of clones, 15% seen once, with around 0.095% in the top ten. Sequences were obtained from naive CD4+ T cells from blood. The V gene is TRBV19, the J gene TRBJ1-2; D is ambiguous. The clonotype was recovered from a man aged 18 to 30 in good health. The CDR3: CASSTLSYLGYTF. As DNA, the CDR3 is TGTGCCAGTAGTACTCTTTCTTACCTCGGCTACACCTTC.